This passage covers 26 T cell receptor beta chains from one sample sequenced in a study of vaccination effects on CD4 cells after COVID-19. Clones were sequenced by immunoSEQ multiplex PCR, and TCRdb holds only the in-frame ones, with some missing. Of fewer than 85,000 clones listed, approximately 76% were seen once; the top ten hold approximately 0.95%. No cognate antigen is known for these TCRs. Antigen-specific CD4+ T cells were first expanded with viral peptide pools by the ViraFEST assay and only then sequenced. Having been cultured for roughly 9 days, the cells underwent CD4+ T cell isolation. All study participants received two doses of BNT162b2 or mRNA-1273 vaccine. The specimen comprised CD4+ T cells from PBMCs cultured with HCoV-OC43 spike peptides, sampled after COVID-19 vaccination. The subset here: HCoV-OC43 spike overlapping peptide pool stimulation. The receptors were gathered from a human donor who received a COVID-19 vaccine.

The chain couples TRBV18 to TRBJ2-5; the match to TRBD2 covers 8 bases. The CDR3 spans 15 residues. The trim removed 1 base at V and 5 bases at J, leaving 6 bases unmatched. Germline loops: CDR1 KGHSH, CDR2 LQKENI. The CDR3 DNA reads TGTGCCAGCTCACCACTTAGCGGGGTCGGGGAGACCCAGTACTTC. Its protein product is CASSPLSGVGETQYF.

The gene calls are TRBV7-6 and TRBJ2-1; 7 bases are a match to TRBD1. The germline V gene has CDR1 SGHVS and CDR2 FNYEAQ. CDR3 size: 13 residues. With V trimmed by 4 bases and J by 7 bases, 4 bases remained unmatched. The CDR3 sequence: CASSSTGWNEQFF. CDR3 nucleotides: TGTGCCAGCAGCTCGACAGGGTGGAATGAGCAGTTCTTC. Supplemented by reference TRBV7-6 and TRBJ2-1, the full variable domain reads GAGVSQSPRYKVTKRGQDVALRCDPISGHVSLYWYRQALGQGPEFLTYFNYEAQQDKSGLPNDRFSAERPEGSISTLTIQRTEQRDSAMYRCASSSTGWNEQFFGPGTRLTVL.

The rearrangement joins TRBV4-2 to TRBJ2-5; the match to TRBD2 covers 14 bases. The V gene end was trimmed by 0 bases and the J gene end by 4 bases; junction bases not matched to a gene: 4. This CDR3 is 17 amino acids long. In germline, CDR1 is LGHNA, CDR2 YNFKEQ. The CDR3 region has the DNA TGTGCCAGCAGCCAAGATGGGACTAGCGGGGGCGTAGAGACCCAGTACTTC. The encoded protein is CASSQDGTSGGVETQYF.

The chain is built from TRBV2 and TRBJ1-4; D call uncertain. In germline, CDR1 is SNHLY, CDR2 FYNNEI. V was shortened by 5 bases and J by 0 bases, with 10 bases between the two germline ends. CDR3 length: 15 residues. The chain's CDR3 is CASSSLGATNEKLFF. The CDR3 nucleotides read TGTGCCAGCAGTAGTCTCGGTGCAACTAATGAAAAACTGTTTTTT.

CDR3 loop: CASSPVGRQETQYF. The CDR3 DNA sequence: TGTGCCAGCTCACCTGTCGGAAGGCAAGAGACCCAGTACTTC. The gene calls are TRBV18 and TRBJ2-5, with D uncertain. The ends were cut back, 3 bases at V and 2 bases at J, with 10 bases in the middle. Germline-derived CDR1 and CDR2 are KGHSH and LQKENI. The CDR3 is 14 residues long.

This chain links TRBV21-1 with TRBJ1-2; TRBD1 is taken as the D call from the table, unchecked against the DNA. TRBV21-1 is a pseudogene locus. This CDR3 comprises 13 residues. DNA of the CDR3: TGTGCCAGCAGCCATGGGGATCAGGGAGGCTACACCTTC. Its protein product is CASSHGDQGGYTF.

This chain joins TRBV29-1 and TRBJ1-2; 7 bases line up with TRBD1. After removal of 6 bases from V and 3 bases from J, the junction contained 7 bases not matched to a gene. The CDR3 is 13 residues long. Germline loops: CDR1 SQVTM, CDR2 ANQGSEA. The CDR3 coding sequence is TGCAGCGTGACAGGGCAATTGGACTATGGCTACACCTTC. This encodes CSVTGQLDYGYTF.

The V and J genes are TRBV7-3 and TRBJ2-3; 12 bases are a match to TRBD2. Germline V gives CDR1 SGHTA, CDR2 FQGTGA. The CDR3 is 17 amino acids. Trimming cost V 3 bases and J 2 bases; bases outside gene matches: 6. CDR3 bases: TGTGCCAGCAGCTTGGCTAGGACTAGCGGGACCACAGATACGCAGTATTTT. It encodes CASSLARTSGTTDTQYF.

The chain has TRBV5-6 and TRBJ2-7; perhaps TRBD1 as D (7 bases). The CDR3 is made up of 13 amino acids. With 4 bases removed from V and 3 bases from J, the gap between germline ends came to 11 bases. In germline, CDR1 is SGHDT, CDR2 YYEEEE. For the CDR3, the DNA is TGTGCCAGCAGCCACCAGGGGGGCTACGAGCAGTACGTC. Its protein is CASSHQGGYEQYV.

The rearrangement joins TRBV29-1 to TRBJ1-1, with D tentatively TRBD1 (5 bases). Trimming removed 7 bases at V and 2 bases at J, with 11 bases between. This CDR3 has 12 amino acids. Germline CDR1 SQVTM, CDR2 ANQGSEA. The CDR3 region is CSATETNTEAFF. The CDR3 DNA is TGCAGCGCGACAGAGACCAACACTGAAGCTTTCTTT. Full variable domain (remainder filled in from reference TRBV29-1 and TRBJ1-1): SAVISQKPSRDICQRGTSLTIQCQVDSQVTMMFWYRQQPGQSLTLIATANQGSEATYESGFVIDKFPISRPNLTFSTLTVSNMSPEDSSIYLCSATETNTEAFFGQGTRLTVV.

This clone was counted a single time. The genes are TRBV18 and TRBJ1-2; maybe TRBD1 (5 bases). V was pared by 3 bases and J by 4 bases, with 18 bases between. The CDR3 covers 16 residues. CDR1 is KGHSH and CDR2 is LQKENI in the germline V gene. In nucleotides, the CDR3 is TGTGCCAGCTCACCTGGGGGAACCGGGTCCACCTATGGCTACACCTTC. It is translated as CASSPGGTGSTYGYTF.

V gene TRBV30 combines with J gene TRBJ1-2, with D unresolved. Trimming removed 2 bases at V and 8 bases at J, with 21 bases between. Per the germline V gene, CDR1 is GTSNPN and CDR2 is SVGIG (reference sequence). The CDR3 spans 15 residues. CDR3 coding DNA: TGTGCCTGGAGTCTCCTAACTGACGGTAGCACGGGCTACACCTTC. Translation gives CAWSLLTDGSTGYTF.

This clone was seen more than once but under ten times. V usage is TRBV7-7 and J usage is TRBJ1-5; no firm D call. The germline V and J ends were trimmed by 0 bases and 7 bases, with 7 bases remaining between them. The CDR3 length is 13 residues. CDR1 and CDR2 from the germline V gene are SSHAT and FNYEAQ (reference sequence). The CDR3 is CASSLASGQPQHF. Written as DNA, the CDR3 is TGTGCCAGCAGCTTAGCTTCGGGCCAGCCCCAGCATTTT.

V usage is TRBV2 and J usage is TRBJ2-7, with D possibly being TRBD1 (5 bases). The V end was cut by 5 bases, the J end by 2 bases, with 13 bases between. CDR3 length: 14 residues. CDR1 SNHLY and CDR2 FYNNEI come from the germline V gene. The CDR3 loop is CASSWGRVPYEQYV. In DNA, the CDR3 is TGTGCCAGCAGTTGGGGCAGAGTACCCTACGAGCAGTACGTC.

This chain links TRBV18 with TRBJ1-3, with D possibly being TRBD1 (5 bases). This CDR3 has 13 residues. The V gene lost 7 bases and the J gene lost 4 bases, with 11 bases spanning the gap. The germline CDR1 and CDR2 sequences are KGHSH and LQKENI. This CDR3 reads CASFREYGNTIYF. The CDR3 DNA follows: TGTGCCAGCTTCAGGGAGTACGGAAACACCATATATTTT.

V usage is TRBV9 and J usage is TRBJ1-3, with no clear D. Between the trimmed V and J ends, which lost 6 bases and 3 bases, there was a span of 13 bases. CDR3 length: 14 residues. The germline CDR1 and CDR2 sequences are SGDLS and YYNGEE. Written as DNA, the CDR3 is TGTGCCAGCACCCCCACTTTTTTTGGAAACACCATATATTTT. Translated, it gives CASTPTFFGNTIYF.

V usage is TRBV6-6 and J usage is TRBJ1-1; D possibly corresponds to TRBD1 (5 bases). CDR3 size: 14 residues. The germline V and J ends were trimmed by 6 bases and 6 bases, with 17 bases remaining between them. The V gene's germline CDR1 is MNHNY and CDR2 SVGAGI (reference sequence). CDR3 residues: CASSDPGNTAEAFF. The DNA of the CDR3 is TGTGCCAGCAGCGATCCAGGGAATACTGCTGAAGCTTTCTTT.

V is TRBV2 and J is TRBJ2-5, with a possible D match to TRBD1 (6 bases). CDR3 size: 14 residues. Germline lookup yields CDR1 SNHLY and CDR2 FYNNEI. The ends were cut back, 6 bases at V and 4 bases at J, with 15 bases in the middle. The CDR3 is CASSLQGPGETQYF. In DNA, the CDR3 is TGTGCCAGCAGCCTACAGGGCCCGGGAGAGACCCAGTACTTC.

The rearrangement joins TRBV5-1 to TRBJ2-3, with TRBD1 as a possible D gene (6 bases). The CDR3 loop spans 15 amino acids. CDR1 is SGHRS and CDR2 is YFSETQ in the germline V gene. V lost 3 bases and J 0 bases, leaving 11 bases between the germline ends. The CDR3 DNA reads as TGCGCCAGCAGCTCCCAGGGGCCTAGCACAGATACGCAGTATTTT. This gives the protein CASSSQGPSTDTQYF.

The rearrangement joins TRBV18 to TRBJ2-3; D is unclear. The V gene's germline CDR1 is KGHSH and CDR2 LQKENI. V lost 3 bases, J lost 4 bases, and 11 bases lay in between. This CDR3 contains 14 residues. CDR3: CASSPPALADTQYF. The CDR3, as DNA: TGTGCCAGCTCACCGCCAGCGCTCGCAGATACGCAGTATTTT.

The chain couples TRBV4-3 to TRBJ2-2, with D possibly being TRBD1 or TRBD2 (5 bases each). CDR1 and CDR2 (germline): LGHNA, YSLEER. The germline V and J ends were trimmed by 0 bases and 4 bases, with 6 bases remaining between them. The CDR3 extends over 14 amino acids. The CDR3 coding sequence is TGCGCCAGCAGCCAAGATGGGACCACCGGGGAGCTGTTTTTT. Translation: CASSQDGTTGELFF.

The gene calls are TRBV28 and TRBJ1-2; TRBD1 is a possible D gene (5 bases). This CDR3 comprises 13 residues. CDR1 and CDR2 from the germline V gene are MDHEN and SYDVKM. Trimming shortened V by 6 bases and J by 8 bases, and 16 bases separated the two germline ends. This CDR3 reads CASRGGSLEGYTF. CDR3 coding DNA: TGTGCCAGCAGGGGGGGAAGCCTTGAGGGCTACACCTTC.

The CDR3 sequence: CASSYWGRTGNTIYF. CDR3 nucleotides: TGTGCCAGCAGTTACTGGGGGAGAACTGGAAACACCATATATTTT. This chain uses TRBV6-2 or TRBV6-3 with TRBJ1-3, with a possible D match to TRBD1 (5 bases). V was pared by 1 base and J by 2 bases, with 9 bases between. Germline V gives CDR1 MNHEY, CDR2 SVGEGT. This CDR3 is 15 amino acids long.

CDR3 region: CAIRSPPGFKNIQYF. The CDR3 DNA reads as TGTGCCATCAGATCTCCACCGGGTTTCAAAAACATTCAGTACTTC. The rearrangement joins TRBV7-9 to TRBJ2-4; D gene ambiguous. V lost 10 bases to trimming and J lost 3 bases, with 19 bases between them. This CDR3 spans 15 amino acids. CDR1 and CDR2 (germline): SEHNR, FQNEAQ (reference sequence).

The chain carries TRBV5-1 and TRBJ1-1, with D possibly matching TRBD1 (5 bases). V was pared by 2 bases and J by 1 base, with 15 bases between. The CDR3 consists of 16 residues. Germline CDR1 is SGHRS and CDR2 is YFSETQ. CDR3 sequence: CASSFLSWTRNTEAFF. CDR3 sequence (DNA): TGCGCCAGCAGCTTCCTTTCCTGGACAAGGAACACTGAAGCTTTCTTT.

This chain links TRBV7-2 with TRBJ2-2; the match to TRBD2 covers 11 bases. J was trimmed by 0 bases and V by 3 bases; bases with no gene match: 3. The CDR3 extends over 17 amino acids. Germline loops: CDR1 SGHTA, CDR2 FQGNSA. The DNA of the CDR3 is TGTGCCAGCAGCTTCGCACTAGCGGGGGCGAACACCGGGGAGCTGTTTTTT. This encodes CASSFALAGANTGELFF. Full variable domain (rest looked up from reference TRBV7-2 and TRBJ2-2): GAGVSQSPSNKVTEKGKDVELRCDPISGHTALYWYRQSLGQGLEFLIYFQGNSAPDKSGLPSDRFSAERTGGSVSTLTIQRTQQEDSAVYLCASSFALAGANTGELFFGEGSRLTVL.